This T cell receptor (beta chain) was identified during a study of blood T cell repertoires in COVID-19. On the study more broadly: Recovered status in Cohort 3 required two negative PCRs, clearance, or symptom resolution. Whether acute or convalescent, the COVID-19 samples came from the United States, Italy and Spain.

Repertoires were generated with immunoSEQ multiplex PCR, while TCRdb's copy carries only in-frame clones and drops some. Seen here are roughly 210,000 clones, about nine tenths observed once, and the top ten hold roughly 7.2%. The age range of participants was about 18 to 90 years, with residence in roughly 25 US areas. The sequence came from a man aged 25-45 years in a cohort exposed to, infected with or recovered from COVID-19 (not recorded which). Sequenced material: PBMCs or T cells enriched from blood (not recorded which).

CDR3 DNA: TGTGCCAGCAGCGCGACCCAGGGGAGCGAGCAGTACTTC. Translation gives CASSATQGSEQYF. The J gene is TRBJ2-7, the V gene TRBV9, with a weak D call TRBD1 (6 bases). This CDR3 is built from 13 residues. V was trimmed by 3 bases and J by 6 bases, leaving 13 bases between them. Germline V lookup: CDR1 SGDLS, CDR2 YYNGEE.